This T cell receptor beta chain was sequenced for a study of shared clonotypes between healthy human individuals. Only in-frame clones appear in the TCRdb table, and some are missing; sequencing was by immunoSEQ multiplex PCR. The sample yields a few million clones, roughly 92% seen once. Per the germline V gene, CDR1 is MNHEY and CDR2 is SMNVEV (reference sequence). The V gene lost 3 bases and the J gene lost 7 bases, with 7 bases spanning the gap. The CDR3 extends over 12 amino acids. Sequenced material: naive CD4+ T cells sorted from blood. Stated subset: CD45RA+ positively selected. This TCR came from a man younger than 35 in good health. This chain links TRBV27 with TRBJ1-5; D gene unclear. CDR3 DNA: TGTGCCAGCAGTTTGGCCAACCAGCCCCAGCATTTT. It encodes CASSLANQPQHF.